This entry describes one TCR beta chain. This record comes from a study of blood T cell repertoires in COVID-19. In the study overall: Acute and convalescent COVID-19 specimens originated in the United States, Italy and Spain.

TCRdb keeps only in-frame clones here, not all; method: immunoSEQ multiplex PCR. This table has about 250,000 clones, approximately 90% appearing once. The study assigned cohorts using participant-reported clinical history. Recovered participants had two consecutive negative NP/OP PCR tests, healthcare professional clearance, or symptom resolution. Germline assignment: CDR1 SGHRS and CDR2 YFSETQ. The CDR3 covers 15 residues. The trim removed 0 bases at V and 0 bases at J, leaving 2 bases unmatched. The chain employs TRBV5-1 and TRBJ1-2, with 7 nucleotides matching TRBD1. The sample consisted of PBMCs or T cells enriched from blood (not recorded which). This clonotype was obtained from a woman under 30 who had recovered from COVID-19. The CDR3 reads CASSLEGAANYGYTF. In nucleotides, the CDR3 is TGCGCCAGCAGCTTGGAGGGGGCCGCTAACTATGGCTACACCTTC.